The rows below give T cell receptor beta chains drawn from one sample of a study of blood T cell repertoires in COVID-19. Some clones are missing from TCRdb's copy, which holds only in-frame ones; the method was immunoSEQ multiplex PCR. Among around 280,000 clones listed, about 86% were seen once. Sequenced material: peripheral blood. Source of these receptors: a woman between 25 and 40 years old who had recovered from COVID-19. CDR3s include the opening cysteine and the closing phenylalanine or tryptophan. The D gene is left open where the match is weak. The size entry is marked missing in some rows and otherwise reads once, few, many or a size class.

TGTGCCACCAGCCCGGTGCAGGGTAGGGATGGCTACACCTTC,CATSPVQGRDGYTF,TRBJ1-2,NA,NA,TRBV6-5
TGTGCCAGCTCACCGGATTCGGGGAACTACGAGCAGTACTTC,CASSPDSGNYEQYF,TRBJ2-7,once,NA,TRBV18
TGTGCCAGTAGTCTTCGCCGGGGGGAGGATGGCTACACCTTC,CASSLRRGEDGYTF,TRBJ1-2,NA,NA,TRBV19
TGTGCCAGCAGCTTAGCGGGAGGGCCGGGCACAGATACGCAGTATTTT,CASSLAGGPGTDTQYF,TRBJ2-3,NA,TRBD2,TRBV7-3
TGCAGCGTCATCCGACTAGCCGATGAGCAGTTCTTC,CSVIRLADEQFF,TRBJ2-1,NA,TRBD2,TRBV29-1
TGTGCCAGCAGTTTATTCCACCCAGCGGGGGGGGGTGGCGAGCAGTTCTTC,CASSLFHPAGGGGEQFF,TRBJ2-1,NA,TRBD2,TRBV27
TGTGCCAGCAGCCTCGGGGGGGCCGAGGGGACCCAGTACTTC,CASSLGGAEGTQYF,TRBJ2-5,NA,TRBD2,TRBV3-1/TRBV3-2
TGTGCCAGCAGCTTCGGTAGATTCACAGATACGCAGTATTTT,CASSFGRFTDTQYF,TRBJ2-3,NA,NA,TRBV7-2
TGTGCCAGTAGTATAGCCGGGGGCTACGAGCAGTACTTC,CASSIAGGYEQYF,TRBJ2-7,NA,NA,TRBV19
TGTGCCAGCTCACCACCGATTGGAGTTACTAACTATGGCTACACCTTC,CASSPPIGVTNYGYTF,TRBJ1-2,NA,NA,TRBV18
TGTGCCAGCAGTTATCCCCGACAGGGTGGTTCGGAGACCCAGTACTTC,CASSYPRQGGSETQYF,TRBJ2-5,NA,TRBD1,TRBV6-5
TGTGCCAGCAGTTCGTGGGGCTCTCCCCTCGGGGCCAACGTCCTGACTTTC,CASSSWGSPLGANVLTF,TRBJ2-6,NA,NA,TRBV28
TGTGCCAGCAGTTTTGCGGGGGGCACAGATACGCAGTATTTT,CASSFAGGTDTQYF,TRBJ2-3,NA,TRBD2,TRBV6-5
TGCGCCAGCAGCGCGACAGTGAACACTGAAGCTTTCTTT,CASSATVNTEAFF,TRBJ1-1,NA,NA,TRBV5-1
TGTGCCTGGAGTGCCAACAATGAGCAGTTCTTC,CAWSANNEQFF,TRBJ2-1,NA,NA,TRBV30
TGCGCCAGCAGCATCACAGGGAATGAGCAGTTCTTC,CASSITGNEQFF,TRBJ2-1,NA,NA,TRBV5-1
TGTGCCAGCAGGGCAGACAGGGTTGAAGCTTTCTTT,CASRADRVEAFF,TRBJ1-1,NA,TRBD1,TRBV2
TGCGCCAGCAGCTACCAGACAGGGGGCGACTATGGCTACACCTTC,CASSYQTGGDYGYTF,TRBJ1-2,NA,TRBD1,TRBV5-1
TGTGCCAGCAGCTTAGTGACTAGCGGTCACAATGAGCAGTTCTTC,CASSLVTSGHNEQFF,TRBJ2-1,NA,TRBD2,TRBV11-3
TGCGCCAGCAGCCAATCGCCAGGAAAGGTTGAAGCTTTCTTT,CASSQSPGKVEAFF,TRBJ1-1,NA,NA,TRBV4-1
TGTGCCAGCAGCCCTGGCTTGGGCGGGAGGGTCGACGAGCAGTACTTC,CASSPGLGGRVDEQYF,TRBJ2-7,NA,TRBD2,TRBV7-9
TGTGCCAGCAGCCCTTCTTGGGACAGGAGTTACGAGCAGTACTTC,CASSPSWDRSYEQYF,TRBJ2-7,NA,TRBD1,TRBV7-9
TGTGCCAGCAGCCAAGACGGGAACTCAGAGACCCAGTACTTC,CASSQDGNSETQYF,TRBJ2-5,NA,NA,TRBV3-1/TRBV3-2
TGTGCCATCAGTCCAGCCGGGACAGGGGATTCACCCCTCCACTTT,CAISPAGTGDSPLHF,TRBJ1-6,NA,TRBD1,TRBV10-3
TGTGCCAGCGGAGGCTACCAAGAGACCCAGTACTTC,CASGGYQETQYF,TRBJ2-5,NA,NA,TRBV2
TGTGCCAGCAGGGACACCGGCGGGGAGCTGTTTTTT,CASRDTGGELFF,TRBJ2-2,NA,NA,TRBV2
TGTGCCAGCGGTTGGACAGGGGGAGCCGAGCAGTACTTC,CASGWTGGAEQYF,TRBJ2-7,NA,TRBD1,TRBV11-2
TGTGCCAGCAGTTTCCTTCCGGGGGGAGGCTATGGCTACACCTTC,CASSFLPGGGYGYTF,TRBJ1-2,NA,NA,TRBV28
TGTGCCATCAGGGGGGACATGGACCAAGAGACCCAGTACTTC,CAIRGDMDQETQYF,TRBJ2-5,NA,NA,TRBV10-3
TGTGCCAGTAGTTCTCAAGGCTGGGACAGATCACGCGCAGGGAGTCAGCCCCAGCATTTT,CASSSQGWDRSRAGSQPQHF,TRBJ1-5,NA,TRBD1,TRBV19
TGCGCCAGCAGCCAAGAGGTCAGGCTTAATGAAAAACTGTTTTTT,CASSQEVRLNEKLFF,TRBJ1-4,NA,NA,TRBV4-3
TGTGCCATCTCGGCACGGGCTGGACAGGGAACCGGGGAGCTGTTTTTT,CAISARAGQGTGELFF,TRBJ2-2,NA,TRBD1,TRBV10-3
TGTGCCAGCAGCCTCGGGACAGTCACTGAAGCTTTCTTT,CASSLGTVTEAFF,TRBJ1-1,NA,TRBD1,TRBV11-2
TGTGCCAGCAGATCGGACAGGGGAGATGCACAGCAGTACTTC,CASRSDRGDAQQYF,TRBJ2-7,NA,TRBD1,TRBV27
TGTGCCAGCAGCGCCCCAGGGGGCGCCTCGACAGATACGCAGTATTTT,CASSAPGGASTDTQYF,TRBJ2-3,NA,TRBD1,TRBV3-1/TRBV3-2
TGTGCCAGTAGTATTGGGGCAGGCCGATCCCAAGAGACCCAGTACTTC,CASSIGAGRSQETQYF,TRBJ2-5,NA,NA,TRBV19
TGTGCCACCAGCCTACCCAGGGGTGGGACCTACAATGAGCAGTTCTTC,CATSLPRGGTYNEQFF,TRBJ2-1,NA,NA,TRBV15
TGTGCCAGCAGCGTGCGGACAGGGAACACTGAAGCTTTCTTT,CASSVRTGNTEAFF,TRBJ1-1,NA,TRBD1,TRBV9
TGTGCCACCGGAAGGGGGCCTGGGGCCAACGTCCTGACTTTC,CATGRGPGANVLTF,TRBJ2-6,NA,TRBD1,TRBV15
TGTGCCAGCAGCCACTCGCGGGCTAGCGGGCGCACAGATACGCAGTATTTT,CASSHSRASGRTDTQYF,TRBJ2-3,NA,TRBD2,TRBV3-1/TRBV3-2
TGCGCCAGCAGCCAAGACCGGTTGAGCAATCAGCCCCAGCATTTT,CASSQDRLSNQPQHF,TRBJ1-5,NA,NA,TRBV4-3